This T cell receptor (beta chain) derives from a study of beta chain features in type 1 diabetes. About the research overall: Patient and healthy donor groups were alike in age, gender and cell yields. General observations from the study: A closer apparent resemblance between naive, central memory and Treg TCRB repertoires was seen in patients than in healthy donors.

The CDR3 is 13 residues long. Germline V gives CDR1 SGHAT, CDR2 FQNNGV. J gave up 5 bases and V 2 bases, and 1 base lay outside the gene matches. Expressed TCRB transcripts were sequenced, since all the RNA that had been isolated was reverse transcribed. Produced via immunoSEQ multiplex PCR; TCRdb's table is partial and in-frame only. The sample includes about 140,000 clones, roughly 9.7% of them seen just once. This clone was found a few times. What it recognizes is unknown. Every donor provided one heparinised blood draw, which averaged about 120 mL. The TCR was taken from a middle-aged woman in good health. The chain has TRBV11-2 and TRBJ2-5; 8 bases are shared with TRBD2. Sequencing input: central memory CD4+ T cells from blood. The CDR3 DNA reads as TGTGCCAGCAGCTTAAGCGGGGGTGAGACCCAGTACTTC. Translation: CASSLSGGETQYF.